The 26 T cell receptor beta chains reported below all come from one sample, sequenced in a study of CD8 T cells in Susac syndrome. Random hexamers served to reverse transcribe roughly 0.5 to 1 ug RNA. TCRdb ran MiXCR on the immunoSEQ multiplex PCR reads and lists one entry per CDR3 protein. Among around 280,000 distinct CDR3 sequences, 92% were seen once, and the ten largest hold less than 0.08%. Specimen: CD4+ T cells from PBMCs. These receptors were collected from a human donor with multiple sclerosis.

The V gene is TRBV3-1, the J gene TRBJ1-2, with TRBD1 identical over 7 bases. Germline V gene lookup returns CDR1 LGHDT and CDR2 YNNKEL (reference sequence). Trimming took 1 base from V and 4 from J; bases not matched to a gene: 0. The CDR3 contains 13 residues. The CDR3 sequence: CASSQGTGYGYTF. The CDR3 DNA sequence: TGTGCCAGCAGCCAAGGGACAGGCTATGGCTACACCTTC.

This clonotype was picked up one time. CDR3 DNA: TGTGCCTGGAGTGTACCGGGACAGGGGGTCCTTGCTAACTATGGCTACACCTTC. It yields the protein CAWSVPGQGVLANYGYTF. The chain uses TRBV30 and TRBJ1-2; 11 bases align to TRBD1. The CDR3 sequence is 18 residues long. The germline V gene has CDR1 GTSNPN and CDR2 SVGIG (reference sequence). The trim removed 0 bases at V and 0 bases at J, leaving 9 bases unmatched.

The chain employs TRBV25-1 and TRBJ2-7; 7 nucleotides line up with TRBD2. Per germline, CDR1 MGHDK and CDR2 SYGVNS. The CDR3 is made up of 15 amino acids. Germline trimming cut 6 bases from V and 3 bases from J; bases unmatched to any gene: 11. The CDR3 loop reads CASRGGAGAIYEQYF. DNA of the CDR3: TGTGCCAGCAGGGGAGGGGCCGGAGCTATCTACGAGCAGTACTTC.

This chain joins TRBV4-1 and TRBJ2-5; the D gene could be TRBD1 or TRBD2 (5 bases each). The CDR3 is made up of 14 amino acids. Trimming removed 1 base at V and 5 bases at J, with 11 bases between. The germline V gene has CDR1 MGHRA and CDR2 YSYEKL. The CDR3 nucleotides are TGCGCCAGCAGCCAAGGGGGCCCGGGGGAGACCCAGTACTTC. Translated, it gives CASSQGGPGETQYF.

The table lists this clonotype with a count of one. The CDR3 nucleotides are TGCAGCGTTGTTCGCTTCACTGAAGCTTTCTTT. Translating gives CSVVRFTEAFF. The chain links TRBV29-1 to TRBJ1-1; D is uncertain. CDR1 and CDR2 from the germline V gene are SQVTM and ANQGSEA. V dropped 4 bases and J dropped 4 bases, with 7 bases sitting between them. The CDR3 sequence is 11 residues long.

This sequence joins TRBV30 and TRBJ1-5; a weak D match, TRBD1 (6 bases). V lost 3 bases, J lost 9 bases, and 15 bases lay in between. Germline V lookup: CDR1 GTSNPN, CDR2 SVGIG (reference sequence). This CDR3 is 13 amino acids long. CDR3 bases: TGTGCCTGGAGCCAGGACAGATTGATGCCCCAGCATTTT. It translates to CAWSQDRLMPQHF.

The chain uses TRBV6-5 and TRBJ2-1; D could derive from TRBD1 or TRBD2 (5 bases each). Germline assignment: CDR1 MNHEY and CDR2 SVGAGI. The CDR3 contains 13 residues. Trimming stripped 2 bases from V and 9 bases from J, with 11 bases between. Here the CDR3 DNA reads TGTGCCAGCAGTTACCCCGGGGCAATTGAGCAGTTCTTC. This codes for CASSYPGAIEQFF.

This clonotype was seen once. V and J are TRBV7-9 and TRBJ1-1; 8 bases are shared with TRBD1. Germline V gene lookup returns CDR1 SEHNR and CDR2 FQNEAQ (reference sequence). Trimming at V came to 4 bases and at J to 0 bases, leaving 10 bases not matched to a gene. The CDR3 totals 17 residues. CDR3: CASSSIPGQAMNTEAFF. Here the CDR3 DNA reads TGTGCCAGCAGCTCGATTCCGGGACAGGCCATGAACACTGAAGCTTTCTTT.

The genes are TRBV30 and TRBJ1-5; D possibly corresponds to TRBD1 (5 bases). The V gene's germline CDR1 is GTSNPN and CDR2 SVGIG (reference sequence). Trimming pared 2 bases from V and 0 bases from J, leaving 14 bases between. This CDR3 has 16 amino acids. The chain's CDR3 is CAWSSGTGYSNQPQHF. The CDR3 bases are TGTGCCTGGAGTTCGGGGACGGGGTATAGCAATCAGCCCCAGCATTTT.

The chain joins TRBV24-1 to TRBJ1-1, with a possible D match to TRBD1 (5 bases). V was shortened by 1 base and J by 10 bases, with 12 bases between the two germline ends. CDR3 length equals 13 residues. The V gene's germline CDR1 is KGHDR and CDR2 SFDVKD. CDR3 sequence (DNA): TGTGCCACCAGTGATTTAGCCGGGGCGGGAGCTTTCTTT. This codes for CATSDLAGAGAFF.

The V and J genes are TRBV20-1 and TRBJ2-5; 8 bases are shared with TRBD1. CDR1 and CDR2 from the germline V gene are DFQATT and SNEGSKA (reference sequence). The CDR3 runs to 15 residues. Trimming removed 6 bases from V and 1 base from J; junction bases left unmatched: 10. CDR3 coding DNA: TGCAGTGCGGCATACCGACAGGGGTTCCAAGAGACCCAGTACTTC. This encodes CSAAYRQGFQETQYF.

This chain uses TRBV4-2 with TRBJ1-3; 8 bases map to TRBD1. The CDR3 contains 17 residues. The germline gives CDR1 LGHNA, CDR2 YNFKEQ. Losses at the gene ends were 4 bases for V and 2 bases for J; bases not matched to a gene: 10. The CDR3 DNA follows: TGTGCCAGCAGCCCATATTGGCAGGGGGCGACTGGAAACACCATATATTTT. This gives the protein CASSPYWQGATGNTIYF.

The gene calls are TRBV12-3 or TRBV12-4 and TRBJ2-3; D might be TRBD2 (6 bases). CDR3 size: 17 residues. Trimming took off 6 bases at V and 0 bases at J, with 19 bases between the two ends. Written as DNA, the CDR3 is TGTGCCAGCAGCTCCACCGGGACTCCTCGAAGCACAGATACGCAGTATTTT. Translation: CASSSTGTPRSTDTQYF.

This clonotype has only a few counts. The chain links TRBV6-1 to TRBJ2-5; no clear D. The CDR3 loop spans 15 amino acids. Germline V gives CDR1 MNHNS, CDR2 SASEGT. V lost 6 bases and J lost 1, with 15 bases in between. CDR3 sequence: CASRRPSGPQETQYF. CDR3 in DNA: TGTGCCAGCAGACGGCCCAGTGGTCCCCAAGAGACCCAGTACTTC.

This chain uses TRBV5-1 with TRBJ2-1; 7 bases align to TRBD1. The CDR3 has 20 residues. In germline, CDR1 is SGHRS, CDR2 YFSETQ. The junction had 21 bases not matched to a gene; V was cut back by 6 bases and J by 0 bases. DNA for the CDR3: TGCGCCAGCAAATCCCCGGACAGGTTTCGTCGCGACAGCTCCTACAATGAGCAGTTCTTC. Its translation: CASKSPDRFRRDSSYNEQFF.

This rearrangement joins TRBV4-2 to TRBJ2-6; 8 bases are shared with TRBD1. In germline, CDR1 is LGHNA, CDR2 YNFKEQ. The CDR3 sequence is 18 residues long. J was trimmed by 0 bases and V by 1 base; bases with no gene match: 5. The CDR3 is CASSQVKDRVSGANVLTF. The CDR3 DNA reads TGTGCCAGCAGCCAAGTGAAGGACAGGGTCTCTGGGGCCAACGTCCTGACTTTC.

The chain uses TRBV20-1 and TRBJ2-3; perhaps TRBD2 as D (5 bases). The CDR3 contains 15 residues. The V end was cut by 6 bases, the J end by 0 bases, with 16 bases between. CDR1 DFQATT and CDR2 SNEGSKA come from the germline V gene (reference sequence). CDR3 in amino acids: CSAPLRAPSTDTQYF. In nucleotides, the CDR3 is TGCAGTGCACCATTGCGGGCCCCTAGCACAGATACGCAGTATTTT.

The chain joins TRBV18 to TRBJ2-3; TRBD2 might be the D (6 bases). CDR3 size: 17 residues. V was clipped by 3 bases and J by 2 bases, with 18 bases between them. Germline V gene sequence: CDR1 KGHSH, CDR2 LQKENI. CDR3 in amino acids: CASSPLVGGSITDTQYF. Written as DNA, the CDR3 is TGTGCCAGCTCACCTCTTGTGGGGGGTAGCATCACAGATACGCAGTATTTT.

This sequence joins TRBV20-1 and TRBJ2-3; tentative D call: TRBD1 (6 bases). Trimming removed 3 bases from V and 8 bases from J, with 15 bases in between. Germline assignment: CDR1 DFQATT and CDR2 SNEGSKA (reference sequence). This CDR3 spans 13 amino acids. This CDR3 is CSASPSDRRTQYF. CDR3 coding DNA: TGCAGTGCTAGCCCCTCGGACAGACGTACGCAGTATTTT.

The chain uses TRBV2 and TRBJ1-4; D ambiguous. Germline V CDR1 and CDR2: SNHLY, FYNNEI. CDR3 length: 14 residues. Trimming shortened V by 7 bases and J by 0 bases, and 9 bases separated the two germline ends. In nucleotides, the CDR3 is TGTGCCAGCAAGATGGGGACAACTAATGAAAAACTGTTTTTT. It yields the protein CASKMGTTNEKLFF. Combining the CDR3 with reference TRBV2 and TRBJ1-4 gives the whole variable domain EPEVTQTPSHQVTQMGQEVILRCVPISNHLYFYWYRQILGQKVEFLVSFYNNEISEKSEIFDDQFSVERPDGSNFTLKIRSTKLEDSAMYFCASKMGTTNEKLFFGSGTQLSVL.

J is TRBJ1-1 and V is TRBV3-1; D is unclear. Trimming shortened V by 1 base and J by 4 bases, and 7 bases separated the two germline ends. The V gene's germline CDR1 is LGHDT and CDR2 YNNKEL (reference sequence). This CDR3 has 13 amino acids. Here the CDR3 reads CASSQVAGTEAFF. The DNA of the CDR3 is TGTGCCAGCAGCCAAGTGGCTGGCACTGAAGCTTTCTTT.

CDR3 region: CASSYPPFDLGYTF. The CDR3 DNA follows: TGTGCCAGCAGTTATCCCCCTTTTGATCTAGGCTACACCTTC. V is TRBV12-3 or TRBV12-4 and J is TRBJ1-2; no definite D call. Trimming removed 4 bases from V and 8 bases from J, with 17 bases in between. The CDR3 length is 14 residues.

V gene TRBV6-5 combines with J gene TRBJ2-7; D may match TRBD1 or TRBD2 (5 bases each). The CDR3 covers 15 residues. V shed 6 bases and J shed 9 bases, with 24 bases lying between them. CDR1 is MNHEY and CDR2 is SVGAGI in the germline V gene. CDR3 loop: CASRVFRESPLAQYF. The CDR3 DNA is TGTGCCAGCAGGGTCTTCAGGGAGTCGCCCCTCGCGCAGTACTTC.

This chain uses TRBV6-2 or TRBV6-3 with TRBJ1-2; 9 bases are a match to TRBD1. Germline trimming cut 4 bases from V and 8 bases from J; bases unmatched to any gene: 26. The germline V gene has CDR1 MNHEY and CDR2 SVGEGT. The CDR3 totals 20 residues. CDR3 sequence reads: CASSSFRPGQGIARYRGYTF. The CDR3 DNA follows: TGTGCCAGCAGTTCTTTCCGGCCGGGACAGGGAATCGCAAGATATCGAGGCTACACCTTC.

The V call is TRBV6-5, the J call TRBJ2-7; 7 bases map to TRBD1. The CDR3 runs to 14 residues. Losses at the gene ends were 6 bases for V and 7 bases for J; bases not matched to a gene: 12. Looked up from germline, CDR1 is MNHEY and CDR2 is SVGAGI. CDR3: CASSRGGDKAEQYF. The CDR3 coding sequence is TGTGCCAGCAGCCGAGGGGGCGACAAGGCGGAGCAGTACTTC.

The chain uses TRBV5-1 and TRBJ1-2; the match to TRBD1 covers 9 bases. CDR3 length equals 16 residues. After removal of 4 bases from V and 6 bases from J, the junction contained 13 bases not matched to a gene. Germline CDR1 SGHRS, CDR2 YFSETQ. In DNA form, the CDR3 reads TGCGCCAGCAGCGAGACGAACCCGGGACAGGGACATGGCTACACCTTC. Amino acids: CASSETNPGQGHGYTF.